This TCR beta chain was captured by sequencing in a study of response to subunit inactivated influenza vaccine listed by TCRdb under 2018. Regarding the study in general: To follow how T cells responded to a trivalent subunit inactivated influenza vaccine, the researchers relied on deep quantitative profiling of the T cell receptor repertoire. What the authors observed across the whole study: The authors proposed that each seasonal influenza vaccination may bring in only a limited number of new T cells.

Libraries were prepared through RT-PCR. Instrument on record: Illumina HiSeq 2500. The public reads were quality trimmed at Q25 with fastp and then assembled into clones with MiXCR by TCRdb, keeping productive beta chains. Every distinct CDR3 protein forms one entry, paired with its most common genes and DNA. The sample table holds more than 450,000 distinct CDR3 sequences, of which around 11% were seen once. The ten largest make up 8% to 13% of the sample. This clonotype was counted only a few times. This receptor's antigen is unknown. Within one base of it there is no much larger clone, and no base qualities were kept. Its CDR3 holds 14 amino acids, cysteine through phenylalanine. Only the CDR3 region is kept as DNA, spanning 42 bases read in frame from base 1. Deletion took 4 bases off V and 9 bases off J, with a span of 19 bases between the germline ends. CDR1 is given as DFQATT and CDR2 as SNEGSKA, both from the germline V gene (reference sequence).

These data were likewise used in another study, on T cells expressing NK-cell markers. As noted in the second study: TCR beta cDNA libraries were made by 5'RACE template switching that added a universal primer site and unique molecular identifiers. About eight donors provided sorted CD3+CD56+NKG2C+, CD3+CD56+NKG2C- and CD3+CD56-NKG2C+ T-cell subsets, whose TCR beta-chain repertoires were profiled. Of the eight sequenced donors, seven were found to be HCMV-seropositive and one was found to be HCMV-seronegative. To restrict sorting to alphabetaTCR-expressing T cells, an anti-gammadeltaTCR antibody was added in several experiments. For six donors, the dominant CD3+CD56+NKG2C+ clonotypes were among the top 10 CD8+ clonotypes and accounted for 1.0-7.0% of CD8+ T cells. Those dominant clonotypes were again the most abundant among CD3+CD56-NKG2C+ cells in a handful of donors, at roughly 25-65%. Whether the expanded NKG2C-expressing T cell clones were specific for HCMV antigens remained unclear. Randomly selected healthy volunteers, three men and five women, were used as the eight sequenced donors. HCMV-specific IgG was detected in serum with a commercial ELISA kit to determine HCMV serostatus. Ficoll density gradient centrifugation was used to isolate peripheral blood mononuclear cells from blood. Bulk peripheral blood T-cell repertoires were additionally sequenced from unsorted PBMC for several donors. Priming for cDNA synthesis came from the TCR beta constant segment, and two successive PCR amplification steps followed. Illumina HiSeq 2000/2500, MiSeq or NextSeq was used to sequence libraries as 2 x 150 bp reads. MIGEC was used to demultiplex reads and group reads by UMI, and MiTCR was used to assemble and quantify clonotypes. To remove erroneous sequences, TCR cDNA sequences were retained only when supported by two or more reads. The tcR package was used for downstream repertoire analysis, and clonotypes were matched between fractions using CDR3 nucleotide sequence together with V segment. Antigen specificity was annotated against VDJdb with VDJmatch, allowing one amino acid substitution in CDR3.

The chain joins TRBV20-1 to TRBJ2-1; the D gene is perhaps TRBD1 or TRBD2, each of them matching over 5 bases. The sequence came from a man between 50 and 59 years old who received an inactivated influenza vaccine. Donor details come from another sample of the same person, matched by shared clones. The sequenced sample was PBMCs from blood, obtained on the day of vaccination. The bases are TGCAGTGCTACTCCCGGGACGGCTCTCCCTGAGCAGTTCTTC. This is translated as CSATPGTALPEQFF.